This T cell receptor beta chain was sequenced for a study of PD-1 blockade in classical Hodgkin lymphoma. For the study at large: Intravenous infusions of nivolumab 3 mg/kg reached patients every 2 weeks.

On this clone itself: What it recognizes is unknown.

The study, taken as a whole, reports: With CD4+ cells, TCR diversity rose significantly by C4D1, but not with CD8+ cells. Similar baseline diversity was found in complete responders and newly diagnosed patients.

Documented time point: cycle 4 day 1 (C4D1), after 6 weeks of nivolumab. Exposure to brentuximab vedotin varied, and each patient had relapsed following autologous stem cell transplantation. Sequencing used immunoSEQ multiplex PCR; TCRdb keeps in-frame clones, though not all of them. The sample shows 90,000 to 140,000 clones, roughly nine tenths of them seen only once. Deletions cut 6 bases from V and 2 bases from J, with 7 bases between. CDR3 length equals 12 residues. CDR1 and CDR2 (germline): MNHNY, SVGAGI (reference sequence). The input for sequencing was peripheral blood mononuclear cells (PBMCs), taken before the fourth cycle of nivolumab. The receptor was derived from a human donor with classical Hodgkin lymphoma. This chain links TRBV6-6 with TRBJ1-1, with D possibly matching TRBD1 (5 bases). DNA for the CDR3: TGTGCCAGCAGGCAGGGTAACACTGAAGCTTTCTTT. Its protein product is CASRQGNTEAFF.